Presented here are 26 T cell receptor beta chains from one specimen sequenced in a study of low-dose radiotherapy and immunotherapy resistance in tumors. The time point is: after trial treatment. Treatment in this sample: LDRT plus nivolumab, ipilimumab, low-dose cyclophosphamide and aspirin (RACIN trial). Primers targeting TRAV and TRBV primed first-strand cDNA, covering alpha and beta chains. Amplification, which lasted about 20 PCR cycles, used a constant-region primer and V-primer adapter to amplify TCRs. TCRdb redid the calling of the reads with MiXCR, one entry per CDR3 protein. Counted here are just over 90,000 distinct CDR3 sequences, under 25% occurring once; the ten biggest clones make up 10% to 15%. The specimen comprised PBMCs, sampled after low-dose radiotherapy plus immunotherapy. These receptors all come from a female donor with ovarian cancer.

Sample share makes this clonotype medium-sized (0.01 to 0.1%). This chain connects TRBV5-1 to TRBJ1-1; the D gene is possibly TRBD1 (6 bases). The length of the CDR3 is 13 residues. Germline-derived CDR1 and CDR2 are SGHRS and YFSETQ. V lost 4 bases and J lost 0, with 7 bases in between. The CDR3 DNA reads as TGCGCCAGCAGCCGGACAGTGAACACTGAAGCTTTCTTT. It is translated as CASSRTVNTEAFF. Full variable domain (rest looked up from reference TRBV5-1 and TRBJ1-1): KAGVTQTPRYLIKTRGQQVTLSCSPISGHRSVSWYQQTPGQGLQFLFEYFSETQRNKGNFPGRFSGRQFSNSRSEMNVSTLELGDSALYLCASSRTVNTEAFFGQGTRLTVV.

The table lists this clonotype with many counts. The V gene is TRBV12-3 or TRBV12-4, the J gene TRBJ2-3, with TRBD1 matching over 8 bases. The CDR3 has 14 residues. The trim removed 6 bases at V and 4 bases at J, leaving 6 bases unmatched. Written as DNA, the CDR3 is TGTGCCAGCAGCCGCTTGGACAGGGCAGATACGCAGTATTTT. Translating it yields CASSRLDRADTQYF.

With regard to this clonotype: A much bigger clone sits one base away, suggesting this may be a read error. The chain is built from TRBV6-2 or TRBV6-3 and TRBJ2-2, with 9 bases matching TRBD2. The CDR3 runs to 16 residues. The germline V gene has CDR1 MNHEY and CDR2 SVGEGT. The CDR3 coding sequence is TGTGTCAGCAGTGAAGTCCCGCGGGGGGGCCCCGGGGAGCTGTTTTTT. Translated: CVSSEVPRGGPGELFF.

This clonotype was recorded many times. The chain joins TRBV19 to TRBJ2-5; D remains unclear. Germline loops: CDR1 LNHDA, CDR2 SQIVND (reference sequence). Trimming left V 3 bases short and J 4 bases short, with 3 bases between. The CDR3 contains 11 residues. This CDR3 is CASSIRETQYF. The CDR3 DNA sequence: TGTGCCAGTAGTATCCGAGAGACCCAGTACTTC.

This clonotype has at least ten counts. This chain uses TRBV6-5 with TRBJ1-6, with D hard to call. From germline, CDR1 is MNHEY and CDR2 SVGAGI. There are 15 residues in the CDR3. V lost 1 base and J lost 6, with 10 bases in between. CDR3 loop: CASSYYGESNSPLHF. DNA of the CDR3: TGTGCCAGCAGTTACTATGGGGAGAGTAATTCACCCCTCCACTTT.

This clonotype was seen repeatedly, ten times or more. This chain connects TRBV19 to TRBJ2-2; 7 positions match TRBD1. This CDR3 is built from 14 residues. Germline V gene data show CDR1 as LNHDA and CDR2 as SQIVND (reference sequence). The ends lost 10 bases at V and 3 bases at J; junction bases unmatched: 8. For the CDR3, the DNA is TGTGCCATCAAGACAGGGTCTTACACCGGGGAGCTGTTTTTT. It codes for CAIKTGSYTGELFF.

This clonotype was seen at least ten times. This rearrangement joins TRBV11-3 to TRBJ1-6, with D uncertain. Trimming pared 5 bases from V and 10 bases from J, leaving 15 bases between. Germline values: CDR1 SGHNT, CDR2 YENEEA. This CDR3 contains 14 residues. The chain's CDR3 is CASSLTQDSSPLHF. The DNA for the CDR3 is TGTGCCAGCAGCCTGACCCAGGACTCATCACCCCTCCACTTT.

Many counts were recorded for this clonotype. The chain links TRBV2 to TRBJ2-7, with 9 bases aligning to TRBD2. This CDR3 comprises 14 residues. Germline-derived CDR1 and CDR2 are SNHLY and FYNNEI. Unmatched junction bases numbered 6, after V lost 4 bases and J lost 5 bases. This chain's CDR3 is CASSASGRIHEQYF. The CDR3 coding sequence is TGTGCCAGCAGTGCCAGCGGGAGGATCCACGAGCAGTACTTC.

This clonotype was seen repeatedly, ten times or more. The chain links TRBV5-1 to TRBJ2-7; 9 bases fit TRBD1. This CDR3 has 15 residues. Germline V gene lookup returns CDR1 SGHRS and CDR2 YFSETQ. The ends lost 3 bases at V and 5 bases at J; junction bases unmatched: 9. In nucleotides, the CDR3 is TGCGCCAGCAGCTCGGGGACAGGGCGCGCGGACGAGCAGTACTTC. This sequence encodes CASSSGTGRADEQYF.

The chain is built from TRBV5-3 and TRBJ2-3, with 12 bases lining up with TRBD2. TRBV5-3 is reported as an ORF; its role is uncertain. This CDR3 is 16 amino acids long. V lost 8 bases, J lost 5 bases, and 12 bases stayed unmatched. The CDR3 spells CASRQQLAGGVDTQYF. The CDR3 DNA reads TGTGCCAGCAGACAACAACTAGCGGGGGGCGTAGATACGCAGTATTTT.

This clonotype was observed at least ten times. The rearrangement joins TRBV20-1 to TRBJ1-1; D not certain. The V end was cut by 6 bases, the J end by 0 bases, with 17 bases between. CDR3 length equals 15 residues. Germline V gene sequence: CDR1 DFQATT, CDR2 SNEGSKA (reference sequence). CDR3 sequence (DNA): TGCAGTGCCCCTAATATACAGAGAGTGAACACTGAAGCTTTCTTT. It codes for CSAPNIQRVNTEAFF.

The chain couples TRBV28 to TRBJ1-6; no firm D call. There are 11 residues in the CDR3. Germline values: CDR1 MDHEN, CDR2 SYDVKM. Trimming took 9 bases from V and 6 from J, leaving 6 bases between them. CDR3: CASWGNSPLHF. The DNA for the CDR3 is TGTGCCAGTTGGGGTAATTCACCCCTCCACTTT.

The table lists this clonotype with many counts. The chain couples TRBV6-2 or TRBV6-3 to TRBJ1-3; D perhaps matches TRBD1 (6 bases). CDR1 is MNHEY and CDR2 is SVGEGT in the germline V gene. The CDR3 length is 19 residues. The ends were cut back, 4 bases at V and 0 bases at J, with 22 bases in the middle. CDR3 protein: CASSSLPGVGGYSGNTIYF. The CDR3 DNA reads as TGTGCCAGCAGTTCACTACCTGGAGTAGGGGGATACTCTGGAAACACCATATATTTT.

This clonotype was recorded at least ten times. CDR3 residues: CASGVWGSGANVLTF. The CDR3 DNA is TGCGCCAGTGGGGTATGGGGCTCTGGGGCCAACGTCCTGACTTTC. J is TRBJ2-6 and V is TRBV4-1; D unclear. Trimming removed 9 bases from V and 0 bases from J, with 12 bases in between. CDR3 length: 15 amino acids. Germline loops: CDR1 MGHRA, CDR2 YSYEKL.

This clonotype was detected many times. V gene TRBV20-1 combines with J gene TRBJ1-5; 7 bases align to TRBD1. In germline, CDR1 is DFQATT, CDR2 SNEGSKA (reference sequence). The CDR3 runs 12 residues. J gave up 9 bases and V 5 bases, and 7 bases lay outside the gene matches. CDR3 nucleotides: TGCAGTGCTCGACAGGGAGACGGGCCCCAGCATTTT. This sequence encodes CSARQGDGPQHF.

The CDR3: CASSFSSGQGESNQPQHF. In DNA, the CDR3 is TGCGCCAGCAGCTTTTCCTCTGGACAGGGCGAAAGCAATCAGCCCCAGCATTTT. This rearrangement joins TRBV5-1 to TRBJ1-5, with 8 bases matching TRBD1. This CDR3 has 18 residues. Trimming took 2 bases from V and 1 from J; bases not matched to a gene: 11. Germline V gene lookup returns CDR1 SGHRS and CDR2 YFSETQ.

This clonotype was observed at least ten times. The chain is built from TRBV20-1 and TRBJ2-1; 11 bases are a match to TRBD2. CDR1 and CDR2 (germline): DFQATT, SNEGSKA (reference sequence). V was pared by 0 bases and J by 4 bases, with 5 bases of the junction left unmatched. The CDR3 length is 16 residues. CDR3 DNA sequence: TGCAGTGCTAGAGATAAGATAGCGGGAGGGTACAATGAGCAGTTCTTC. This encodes CSARDKIAGGYNEQFF.

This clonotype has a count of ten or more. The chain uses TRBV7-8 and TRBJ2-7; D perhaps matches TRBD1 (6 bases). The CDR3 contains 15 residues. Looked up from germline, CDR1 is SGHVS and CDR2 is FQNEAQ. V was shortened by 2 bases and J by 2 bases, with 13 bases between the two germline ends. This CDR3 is CASSLQIGQTYEQYF. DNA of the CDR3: TGTGCCAGCAGCTTACAAATCGGACAGACCTACGAGCAGTACTTC.

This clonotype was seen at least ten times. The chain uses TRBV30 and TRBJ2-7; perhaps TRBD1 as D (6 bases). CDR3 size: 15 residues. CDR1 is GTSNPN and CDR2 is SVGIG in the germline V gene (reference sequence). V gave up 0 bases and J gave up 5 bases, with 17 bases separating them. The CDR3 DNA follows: TGTGCCTGGAGTGTCGGGACAAGGAATCTCCACGAGCAGTACTTC. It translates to CAWSVGTRNLHEQYF.

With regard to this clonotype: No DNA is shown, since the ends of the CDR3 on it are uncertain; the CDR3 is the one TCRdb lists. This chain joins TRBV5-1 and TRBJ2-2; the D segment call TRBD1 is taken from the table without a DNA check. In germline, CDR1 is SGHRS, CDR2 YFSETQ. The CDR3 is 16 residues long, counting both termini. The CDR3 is CASRGNANTGELFFFF.

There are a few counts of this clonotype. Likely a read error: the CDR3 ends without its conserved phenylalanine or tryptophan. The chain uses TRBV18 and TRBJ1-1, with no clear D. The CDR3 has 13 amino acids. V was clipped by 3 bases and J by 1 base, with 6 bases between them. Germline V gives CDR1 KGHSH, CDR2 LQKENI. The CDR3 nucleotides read TGTGCCAGCTCACCGGGTCGGAACACTGAAGCTTTCTTG. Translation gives CASSPGRNTEAFL.

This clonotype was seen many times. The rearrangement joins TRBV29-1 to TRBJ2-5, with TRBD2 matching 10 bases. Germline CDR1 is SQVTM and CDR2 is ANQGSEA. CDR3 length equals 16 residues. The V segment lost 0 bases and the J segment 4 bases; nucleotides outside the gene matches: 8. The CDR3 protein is CSVEDWASGRPETQYF. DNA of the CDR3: TGCAGCGTTGAAGACTGGGCTAGCGGGAGACCAGAGACCCAGTACTTC.

This CDR3 reads CASSNPGTEAFF. CDR3 coding DNA: TGTGCCAGCAGTAACCCAGGGACCGAAGCTTTCTTT. The chain joins TRBV3-1 to TRBJ1-1; a possible D gene is TRBD1 (5 bases). Germline assignment: CDR1 LGHDT and CDR2 YNNKEL (reference sequence). V was clipped by 6 bases and J by 8 bases, with 13 bases between them. This CDR3 spans 12 amino acids.

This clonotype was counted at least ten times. As DNA, the CDR3 is TGCAGCGTACGACAGAGCAACACTGAAGCTTTCTTT. It translates to CSVRQSNTEAFF. The chain recombines TRBV29-1 with TRBJ1-1, with D tentatively TRBD1 (5 bases). CDR1 is SQVTM and CDR2 is ANQGSEA in the germline V gene. V was clipped by 6 bases and J by 2 bases, with 10 bases between them. This CDR3 is 12 amino acids long.

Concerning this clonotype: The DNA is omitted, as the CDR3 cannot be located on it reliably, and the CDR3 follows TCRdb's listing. The CDR3 is CASSGRRRRGTGELFFF. The chain uses TRBV25-1 and TRBJ2-2. Germline V CDR1 and CDR2: MGHDK, SYGVNS. The CDR3 is 17 amino acids long, termini counted.

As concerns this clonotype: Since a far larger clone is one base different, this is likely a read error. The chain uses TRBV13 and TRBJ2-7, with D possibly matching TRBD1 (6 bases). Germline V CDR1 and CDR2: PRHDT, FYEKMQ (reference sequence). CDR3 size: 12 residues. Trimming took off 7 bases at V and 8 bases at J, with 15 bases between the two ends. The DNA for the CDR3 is TGTGCCAGCAAGGGCAGCCGGGACAAGCAGTACTTC. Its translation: CASKGSRDKQYF.